The 27 T cell receptor beta chains given below trace back to one sample, sequenced in a study of blood T cell repertoires in COVID-19. Here immunoSEQ multiplex PCR was the method, and the copy in TCRdb shows in-frame clones only, minus some. Of approximately 210,000 clones in the sample, less than 90% were seen once. The material sequenced was peripheral blood. These receptors were obtained from a woman of 80 years or more with COVID-19, enrolled during active disease.

The CDR3 sequence: CASSLSSFHLNTEAFF. CDR3 in DNA: TGCGCCAGCAGCTTGTCGAGTTTCCACCTGAACACTGAAGCTTTCTTT. The V call is TRBV5-1, the J call TRBJ1-1; D is unclear. CDR1 is SGHRS, CDR2 YFSETQ, per germline. Trimming shortened V by 1 base and J by 0 bases, and 13 bases separated the two germline ends. The CDR3 is 16 amino acids.

The gene calls are TRBV5-1 and TRBJ2-3; no reliable D call. CDR1 and CDR2 (germline): SGHRS, YFSETQ. V dropped 4 bases and J dropped 6 bases, with 12 bases sitting between them. The CDR3 covers 13 residues. The CDR3 protein is CASSPGVSDTQYF. CDR3 DNA sequence: TGCGCCAGCAGCCCAGGCGTATCGGATACGCAGTATTTT.

This chain connects TRBV19 to TRBJ2-3; 7 nucleotides match TRBD1. Germline V gene lookup returns CDR1 LNHDA and CDR2 SQIVND (reference sequence). The CDR3 spans 13 residues. The ends lost 6 bases at V and 4 bases at J; junction bases unmatched: 4. CDR3 protein: CASSVQGPDTQYF. CDR3 coding DNA: TGTGCCAGTAGCGTACAGGGGCCAGATACGCAGTATTTT.

The V call is TRBV19, the J call TRBJ1-3; tentative D call: TRBD1 (6 bases). This CDR3 has 14 residues. Trimming cost V 6 bases and J 0 bases, with 9 bases left between them. CDR1 and CDR2 (germline): LNHDA, SQIVND (reference sequence). DNA of the CDR3: TGTGCCAGTAGGGACAGATCCTCTGGAAACACCATATATTTT. Translated, it gives CASRDRSSGNTIYF. Drawing the rest from reference TRBV19 and TRBJ1-3, the complete variable domain is DGGITQSPKYLFRKEGQNVTLSCEQNLNHDAMYWYRQDPGQGLRLIYYSQIVNDFQKGDIAEGYSVSREKKESFPLTVTSAQKNPTAFYLCASRDRSSGNTIYFGEGSWLTVV.

This sequence joins TRBV7-2 and TRBJ2-3; 13 nucleotides agree with TRBD2. Germline V gene data show CDR1 as SGHTA and CDR2 as FQGNSA. Unmatched junction bases numbered 9, after V lost 5 bases and J lost 10 bases. CDR3 size: 15 residues. CDR3 in amino acids: CASSPTSGGALAQYF. CDR3 nucleotide sequence: TGTGCCAGCAGCCCAACTAGCGGGGGGGCTTTAGCGCAGTATTTT.

The rearrangement joins TRBV24-1 to TRBJ1-5, with D hard to call. The V gene's germline CDR1 is KGHDR and CDR2 SFDVKD. The CDR3 contains 16 residues. V lost 1 base and J 3 bases, leaving 12 bases between the germline ends. The CDR3 nucleotides read TGTGCCACCAGTGATTTTACTTCTGGTTTCAATCAGCCCCAGCATTTT. Residues: CATSDFTSGFNQPQHF.

This chain uses TRBV18 with TRBJ1-2, with 11 bases lining up with TRBD1. From germline, CDR1 is KGHSH and CDR2 LQKENI. CDR3 length: 16 amino acids. The ends lost 3 bases at V and 8 bases at J; junction bases unmatched: 11. This CDR3 reads CASSPPGQGAREGYTF. The CDR3 DNA sequence: TGTGCCAGCTCACCCCCCGGACAGGGGGCGCGAGAAGGCTACACCTTC.

The chain employs TRBV28 and TRBJ1-4; no reliable D call. CDR3 length: 15 residues. The V end lost 2 bases, the J end lost 5 bases, and 12 bases lay between the germline ends. The germline gives CDR1 MDHEN, CDR2 SYDVKM. This CDR3 is CASSLTNTLNEKLFF. Written as DNA, the CDR3 is TGTGCCAGCAGTTTAACAAACACCTTGAATGAAAAACTGTTTTTT.

J is TRBJ1-2 and V is TRBV7-2; no firm D call. The CDR3 contains 11 residues. The V and J ends lost 5 bases and 8 bases respectively, with 9 bases between them. CDR1 SGHTA and CDR2 FQGNSA come from the germline V gene. CDR3 region: CASSPNSGYTF. CDR3 DNA sequence: TGTGCCAGCAGCCCAAACAGCGGCTACACCTTC.

The rearrangement uses TRBV3-1 (or the pseudogene TRBV3-2) and TRBJ1-1; a weak D match, TRBD1 (6 bases). The germline gives CDR1 LGHDT, CDR2 YNNKEL (reference sequence). This CDR3 has 13 residues. V lost 0 bases, J lost 6 bases, and 8 bases lay in between. The CDR3 nucleotides read TGTGCCAGCAGCCAAGATTACAGGGCTGAAGCTTTCTTT. It is translated as CASSQDYRAEAFF.

This clone was counted a single time. The rearrangement links TRBV10-3 to TRBJ2-2; 11 bases align to TRBD2. Germline V gives CDR1 ENHRY, CDR2 SYGVKD. Trimming cost V 6 bases and J 1 base; bases outside gene matches: 4. The CDR3 sequence is 16 residues long. CDR3 loop: CAISGGLAENTGELFF. The CDR3 DNA reads TGTGCCATCAGCGGGGGACTAGCGGAGAACACCGGGGAGCTGTTTTTT.

This clone was observed a handful of times. This rearrangement joins TRBV30 to TRBJ1-1, with 9 bases that match TRBD1. Trimming took 2 bases from V and 8 from J; bases not matched to a gene: 6. The CDR3 runs to 13 residues. Germline CDR1 reads GTSNPN; CDR2 reads SVGIG (reference sequence). The CDR3 DNA reads TGTGCCTGGAGTACCAACAGGGGGCGCGAAGCTTTCTTT. The encoded protein is CAWSTNRGREAFF.

This chain uses TRBV5-1 with TRBJ2-2; perhaps TRBD2 as D (6 bases). In germline, CDR1 is SGHRS, CDR2 YFSETQ. This CDR3 has 16 amino acids. V lost 4 bases, J lost 7 bases, and 20 bases lay in between. The DNA for the CDR3 is TGCGCCAGCAGCCCGGGACTCCAAAGGGGAGGCGGGGAGCTGTTTTTT. Amino acids: CASSPGLQRGGGELFF.

V is TRBV20-1 and J is TRBJ1-2; D may be TRBD1 (5 bases). Germline assignment: CDR1 DFQATT and CDR2 SNEGSKA (reference sequence). V gave up 3 bases and J gave up 6 bases, with 14 bases separating them. The CDR3 is 13 amino acids. As DNA, the CDR3 is TGCAGTGCTAGTCCGGGGGGTCGGAATGGCTACACCTTC. Its translation is CSASPGGRNGYTF.

The CDR3 DNA follows: TGTGCCAGCAGCTTAGTTGGTTCGGGGGAAAAACTGTTTTTT. Translating gives CASSLVGSGEKLFF. The chain employs TRBV5-4 and TRBJ1-4; D gene uncertain. Deletions cut 2 bases from V and 8 bases from J, with 13 bases between. CDR3 length: 14 residues. The germline gives CDR1 SGHNT, CDR2 YYREEE (reference sequence).

V is TRBV5-1 and J is TRBJ1-3; TRBD1 might be the D (5 bases). The germline V gene has CDR1 SGHRS and CDR2 YFSETQ. Trimming shortened V by 3 bases and J by 0 bases, and 19 bases separated the two germline ends. The CDR3 runs 18 residues. CDR3 sequence: CASSSGHLELNSGNTIYF. The CDR3 nucleotides read TGCGCCAGCAGCTCAGGACACCTAGAACTAAACTCTGGAAACACCATATATTTT.

This clone was detected once. The chain combines TRBV27 with TRBJ1-4; a possible D gene is TRBD1 (6 bases). Between the trimmed V and J ends, which lost 3 bases and 5 bases, there was a span of 10 bases. The CDR3 is made up of 14 amino acids. Germline assignment: CDR1 MNHEY and CDR2 SMNVEV (reference sequence). In DNA form, the CDR3 reads TGTGCCAGCAGTTTTTGGGGGCAGAATGAAAAACTGTTTTTT. Its translation: CASSFWGQNEKLFF.

The V call is TRBV3-1 (or the pseudogene TRBV3-2), the J call TRBJ1-1, with 10 bases that match TRBD1. Germline values: CDR1 LGHDT, CDR2 YNNKEL (reference sequence). Trimming removed 3 bases from V and 1 base from J; junction bases left unmatched: 5. This CDR3 spans 16 amino acids. In nucleotides, the CDR3 is TGTGCCAGCAGCCAGGCCCGGACAGGGGGGAACACTGAAGCTTTCTTT. As protein: CASSQARTGGNTEAFF.

V and J are TRBV10-1 and TRBJ2-2; 7 bases line up with TRBD1. V trimming: 6 bases; J trimming: 5 bases; junction bases outside the gene matches: 6. The CDR3 spans 14 residues. Germline V gene sequence: CDR1 WNHNN, CDR2 SYGVQD (reference sequence). The CDR3: CASRTGSTTGELFF. CDR3 coding DNA: TGCGCCAGCAGGACAGGGTCAACGACCGGGGAGCTGTTTTTT.

The rearrangement links TRBV7-6 to TRBJ1-5, with D unclear. The length of the CDR3 is 13 residues. The germline V gene has CDR1 SGHVS and CDR2 FNYEAQ. The ends were cut back, 1 base at V and 6 bases at J, with 7 bases in the middle. DNA for the CDR3: TGTGCCAGCAGCTTAGATACAGTTCAGCCCCAGCATTTT. It encodes CASSLDTVQPQHF.

This clone was picked up one time. J is TRBJ2-7 and V is TRBV19; weak D call: TRBD2 (6 bases). The CDR3 sequence is 15 residues long. V dropped 7 bases and J dropped 0 bases, with 16 bases sitting between them. Germline V gene data show CDR1 as LNHDA and CDR2 as SQIVND (reference sequence). The CDR3 loop reads CASTPTWDSSYEQYF. DNA of the CDR3: TGTGCCAGTACTCCGACATGGGACTCCTCCTACGAGCAGTACTTC.

This chain joins TRBV7-2 and TRBJ2-2; D remains unclear. This CDR3 spans 14 amino acids. V was shortened by 5 bases and J by 6 bases, with 13 bases between the two germline ends. From germline, CDR1 is SGHTA and CDR2 FQGNSA. The DNA for the CDR3 is TGTGCCAGCAGCGTCCTGATTGGGCCCGGGGAGCTGTTTTTT. It yields the protein CASSVLIGPGELFF.

The V call is TRBV7-8, the J call TRBJ1-3; no definite D call. In germline, CDR1 is SGHVS, CDR2 FQNEAQ. The CDR3 runs 16 residues. The V and J ends lost 5 bases and 0 bases respectively, with 14 bases between them. The CDR3 coding sequence is TGTGCCAGCAGCCCCAATTCCCAGTTCTCTGGAAACACCATATATTTT. Amino acids: CASSPNSQFSGNTIYF.

The V call is TRBV7-2, the J call TRBJ2-3, with D tentatively TRBD1 (6 bases). The V gene's germline CDR1 is SGHTA and CDR2 FQGNSA. Trimming left V 3 bases short and J 4 bases short, with 14 bases between. The CDR3 loop spans 15 amino acids. CDR3: CASSFPGGRADTQYF. The CDR3 region has the DNA TGTGCCAGCAGCTTCCCTGGGGGCAGGGCAGATACGCAGTATTTT.

The chain uses TRBV3-1 (or the pseudogene TRBV3-2) and TRBJ2-3, with 7 bases fitting TRBD2. The CDR3 extends over 15 amino acids. V dropped 4 bases and J dropped 1; count of bases not matched to a gene: 5. In germline, CDR1 is LGHDT, CDR2 YNNKEL (reference sequence). The CDR3 DNA follows: TGTGCCAGCAGCCCCCGGAGCGGGGGCACAGATACGCAGTATTTT. Its protein product is CASSPRSGGTDTQYF.

The V and J genes are TRBV20-1 and TRBJ1-1; D not certain. Looked up from germline, CDR1 is DFQATT and CDR2 is SNEGSKA (reference sequence). This CDR3 has 11 residues. The CDR3 DNA follows: TGCAGCGACTACCATTTACAACAGGCTTTCTTT. Translating gives CSDYHLQQAFF.

The CDR3 reads CASSMGDRGIDAFF. CDR3 coding DNA: TGTGCCAGTAGTATGGGGGACAGGGGGATTGATGCTTTCTTT. The chain joins TRBV19 to TRBJ1-1, with 11 bases aligning to TRBD1. This CDR3 region has 14 residues. The J segment lost 11 bases and the V segment lost 3 bases, leaving 8 bases of the junction unmatched. The V gene's germline CDR1 is LNHDA and CDR2 SQIVND (reference sequence).